This TCR beta chain comes out of a study of cytomegalovirus exposure and HLA in healthy donors. This CDR3 spans 15 amino acids. The germline gives CDR1 SGHNT, CDR2 YYREEE (reference sequence). Trimming took 1 base from V and 1 from J; bases not matched to a gene: 2. Regarding the study as a whole: Rare TCR sequences predominated, though certain public TCRs were found in many donors.

PCR used 60 Vbeta primers and 13 Jbeta primers. The repertoire was sequenced with immunoSEQ multiplex PCR; TCRdb's copy has only in-frame clones and lacks some. The sample yields approximately 190,000 clones, 65% to 90% seen once. As to this clone: Its specificity is not known.

Sequencing used PBMCs. This chain links TRBV5-4 with TRBJ2-7; 10 nucleotides align to TRBD2. This clonotype originated in a man aged 35-49 years in good health and CMV-seropositive. CDR3 DNA sequence: TGTGCCAGCAGCTTGTTACTAGCGGGGTCCTACGAGCAGTACTTC. It yields the protein CASSLLLAGSYEQYF.